This T cell receptor (beta chain) appears in the sequencing data of a study of T-cell memory formation after mild COVID-19. Study observations and caveats: Specificity for SARS-CoV-2 was not confirmed among the second-wave clones peaking on day 37. Detection of some responders pre-infection suggested pre-existing cross-reactive memory T cells participated.

Worth noting for this clonotype: Its antigen is unknown.

Constant-segment-primed 5'RACE gave TCR alpha and TCR beta cDNA libraries with sample barcodes and UMIs. Each CDR3 protein gets one entry after TCRdb re-called the 5' RACE reads with MiXCR. The sample holds more than 400,000 distinct CDR3 sequences, around a sixth seen once. The origin of this receptor is an adult woman who had mild COVID-19 (a few samples of this study predate the infection). Cell type and time point are not known. Sequencing was performed on PBMCs or a T cell subset sorted from them (not recorded which).

CDR3 sequence: CASSEAPGLTGELFF. The CDR3 DNA is TGTGCCAGCAGTGAAGCGCCGGGTCTAACCGGGGAGCTGTTTTTT. The genes are TRBV6-1 and TRBJ2-2; D gene unclear. V dropped 0 bases and J dropped 5 bases, with 10 bases sitting between them. CDR3 size: 15 residues. Germline V gene lookup returns CDR1 MNHNS and CDR2 SASEGT.